These T cell receptor beta chains were read from a single sample in a study of blood T cell repertoires in COVID-19. The protocol was immunoSEQ multiplex PCR, while the TCRdb copy is restricted to in-frame clones and leaves out a portion. The sample carries 440,000 or so clones, approximately 89% recorded once. Sequenced: peripheral blood. These receptors were obtained from a woman in her forties with COVID-19, enrolled during active disease. Each CDR3 is given with its conserved first and last residue. Each record gives: J gene, clone size, D gene, V gene, CDR3 protein, CDR3 DNA. A D gene is named only where the DNA matches it firmly. Only part of the rows carry a size: once, few, many, or a class if the clone is expanded.

>TRBJ1-5|NA|NA|TRBV7-2
CASSSGTSYNQPQHF
TGTGCCAGCAGCTCGGGGACATCGTACAATCAGCCCCAGCATTTT
>TRBJ1-5|NA|NA|TRBV19
CASSTQGYSNQPQHF
TGTGCCAGTAGTACCCAGGGTTATAGCAATCAGCCCCAGCATTTT
>TRBJ1-2|NA|TRBD1|TRBV5-1
CASSLAGGSYGYTF
TGCGCCAGCAGCTTGGCAGGGGGATCCTATGGCTACACCTTC
>TRBJ2-1|NA|TRBD2|TRBV7-2
CASSLGGGRLRQFF
TGTGCCAGCAGCTTAGGCGGGGGGCGTTTAAGGCAGTTCTTC
>TRBJ1-5|NA|NA|TRBV7-6
CASSLGGQQPQHF
TGTGCCAGCAGCTTAGGAGGGCAGCAGCCCCAGCATTTT
>TRBJ1-4|NA|NA|TRBV28
CASSFQQGANEKLFF
TGTGCCAGCAGTTTCCAGCAGGGCGCTAATGAAAAACTGTTTTTT
>TRBJ1-2|NA|TRBD1|TRBV30
CAWSPGQLLYGYTF
TGTGCCTGGAGTCCGGGACAGCTACTCTATGGCTACACCTTC
>TRBJ2-3|NA|NA|TRBV5-1
CASSLAADTQYF
TGCGCCAGCAGCTTGGCCGCAGATACGCAGTATTTT
>TRBJ1-6|once|NA|TRBV19
CASSGGDSYNSPLHF
TGTGCCAGTAGTGGGGGGGATTCCTATAATTCACCCCTCCACTTT
>TRBJ2-1|NA|TRBD2|TRBV6-5
CATRILAGYNEQFF
TGTGCCACCCGGATACTAGCGGGGTACAATGAGCAGTTCTTC
>TRBJ1-2|NA|TRBD1|TRBV5-1
CASSWDRTYGYTF
TGCGCCAGCAGCTGGGACAGGACGTATGGCTACACCTTC
>TRBJ2-6|NA|NA|TRBV27
CASSFIQGTNVLTF
TGTGCCAGCAGTTTCATCCAGGGGACCAACGTCCTGACTTTC
>TRBJ1-2|NA|TRBD1|TRBV6-5
CASVQGTGGGYGYTF
TGTGCCAGCGTACAAGGGACAGGGGGCGGCTATGGCTACACCTTC
>TRBJ1-5|NA|NA|TRBV19
CASQASSHYSNQPQHF
TGTGCCAGTCAGGCAAGTTCCCATTATAGCAATCAGCCCCAGCATTTT
>TRBJ1-1|NA|TRBD1|TRBV6-6
CASTGQMNTEAFF
TGTGCCAGTACGGGACAGATGAACACTGAAGCTTTCTTT
>TRBJ2-7|NA|TRBD2|TRBV10-3
CAISESLASGYEQYF
TGTGCCATCAGTGAGTCGTTGGCTAGCGGCTACGAGCAGTACTTC
>TRBJ2-7|NA|TRBD2|TRBV2
CASRGSAGGFYEQYF
TGTGCCAGCAGGGGGTCAGCGGGAGGATTCTACGAGCAGTACTTC